This note documents a single T cell receptor beta chain sequence. Its antigen is currently unknown. Measured with immunoSEQ multiplex PCR; TCRdb has only the in-frame clones, and not every one. The repertoire holds over 11,000 clones, with around 70% as singletons. These data come from a study of neoadjuvant anti-PD-1 for oral cavity cancer. Study-level results: Higher pretreatment blood Treg/Th17 ratios correlated with higher pretreatment blood and lower post-treatment tumor TCRbeta clonality.

Between the trimmed V and J ends, which lost 5 bases and 2 bases, there was a span of 15 bases. This CDR3 is built from 15 residues. Germline CDR1 SEHNR, CDR2 FQNEAQ (reference sequence). The sample here was PBMCs, taken before nivolumab (anti-PD-1) treatment. The gene calls are TRBV7-9 and TRBJ2-5; unclear D gene. The source is a person aged 40 to 85 with oral cavity squamous cell carcinoma. The CDR3 bases are TGTGCCAGCAGCCCCAAAGGAGCGTTACAAGAGACCCAGTACTTC. It translates to CASSPKGALQETQYF.